This TCR beta chain was identified in a study of blood T cells in healthy people across ages. The ends lost 6 bases at V and 5 bases at J; junction bases unmatched: 23. The CDR3 extends over 19 amino acids. Germline CDR1 SGHRS, CDR2 YFSETQ. Remarks on this clonotype: Its antigen remains unidentified.

With a J-beta primer mix and a sample-barcoded 5' primer, a second PCR ran about 7 to 11 cycles. The template-switch adaptor was a 5' adaptor with 12 random nucleotides. It tagged each cDNA molecule. TCRdb reprocessed the 5' RACE reads with MiXCR, giving one entry per CDR3 protein. Seen here are about 750,000 distinct CDR3 sequences, approximately 55% observed once, and the top ten hold under 50%. Study-level results: Researchers report that TCR beta diversity correlated strongly with naive T cell percentage. CMV status of donors was not determined, possibly confounding expanded clonotype changes.

The rearrangement uses TRBV5-1 and TRBJ2-1; TRBD1 aligns across 7 bases. This sequence originates from a man older than 75 in good health. Sequencing input: blood. The CDR3, as DNA: TGCGCCAGCAACCGCCGGCTCCTAACCGGGACAGACCCTAACAATGAGCAGTTCTTC. Its protein is CASNRRLLTGTDPNNEQFF.